The next 13 T cell receptor beta chains were all read from a single sample in a study of blood T cell repertoires in COVID-19. Method: immunoSEQ multiplex PCR; TCRdb's copy keeps in-frame clones and lacks some. This sample has some 150,000 clones; 84% occur once, and the top ten carry 9.8%. The sequencing input was peripheral blood. These receptors came from a woman in her forties or fifties with acute or convalescent COVID-19.

The V gene is TRBV29-1, the J gene TRBJ2-7; 10 bases match TRBD1. Trimming at V came to 0 bases and at J to 3 bases, leaving 8 bases not matched to a gene. Germline V gene lookup returns CDR1 SQVTM and CDR2 ANQGSEA. The CDR3 sequence is 16 residues long. CDR3 sequence (DNA): TGCAGCGTTGAAGACGCGACAGGACAGGGGGACTACGAGCAGTACTTC. It yields the protein CSVEDATGQGDYEQYF.

This clone was detected once. The V and J genes are TRBV19 and TRBJ2-1; 7 bases are a match to TRBD1. This CDR3 comprises 15 residues. Per germline, CDR1 LNHDA and CDR2 SQIVND (reference sequence). V shed 3 bases and J 4 bases; nucleotides not matched to a gene: 6. The chain's CDR3 is CASSIKGGNYNEQFF. The CDR3 coding sequence is TGTGCCAGTAGTATTAAAGGGGGCAATTACAATGAGCAGTTCTTC.

The gene calls are TRBV9 and TRBJ1-1, with 8 bases aligning to TRBD1. Germline CDR1 is SGDLS and CDR2 is YYNGEE. The CDR3 length is 13 residues. V shed 0 bases, J shed 8 bases, and the junction held 3 bases outside the gene matches. CDR3 bases: TGTGCCAGCAGCGTAGGCGGGACAGGAGAAGCTTTCTTT. This sequence encodes CASSVGGTGEAFF.

V and J are TRBV7-2 and TRBJ1-1, with TRBD1 matching 7 bases. The trim removed 5 bases at V and 1 base at J, leaving 4 bases unmatched. CDR3 length: 14 amino acids. Germline V gene sequence: CDR1 SGHTA, CDR2 FQGNSA. As DNA, the CDR3 is TGTGCCAGCAGCGTGGGACAGCCGAACACTGAAGCTTTCTTT. Protein product: CASSVGQPNTEAFF.

J is TRBJ1-3 and V is TRBV7-2; 7 bases are a match to TRBD1. This CDR3 comprises 15 residues. Germline V lookup: CDR1 SGHTA, CDR2 FQGNSA. V was clipped by 8 bases and J by 4 bases; unmatched bases: 11. The CDR3 DNA reads as TGTGCCAGCTACCGGGGACAGACTTTGGGAAACACCATATATTTT. Protein: CASYRGQTLGNTIYF.

The chain uses TRBV9 and TRBJ1-2; TRBD1 agrees at 9 bases. Germline V gives CDR1 SGDLS, CDR2 YYNGEE. This CDR3 is built from 16 residues. V was clipped by 0 bases and J by 6 bases; unmatched bases: 9. CDR3 in amino acids: CASSVATMGQGNGYTF. CDR3 nucleotide sequence: TGTGCCAGCAGCGTAGCTACAATGGGACAGGGAAATGGCTACACCTTC.

This clone has just one count. The chain couples TRBV19 to TRBJ2-2; a possible D gene is TRBD1 (7 bases). Between the trimmed V and J ends, which lost 2 bases and 3 bases, there was a span of 10 bases. The CDR3 sequence is 15 residues long. Germline V gene data show CDR1 as LNHDA and CDR2 as SQIVND (reference sequence). The CDR3 DNA reads as TGTGCCAGTAGTATACAGGGGGGTGACACCGGGGAGCTGTTTTTT. Its translation: CASSIQGGDTGELFF. Looking up the rest from reference TRBV19 and TRBJ2-2 gives the full variable domain: DGGITQSPKYLFRKEGQNVTLSCEQNLNHDAMYWYRQDPGQGLRLIYYSQIVNDFQKGDIAEGYSVSREKKESFPLTVTSAQKNPTAFYLCASSIQGGDTGELFFGEGSRLTVL.

The chain joins TRBV4-3 to TRBJ1-2; TRBD1 might be the D (5 bases). CDR3 size: 12 residues. CDR1 and CDR2 (germline): LGHNA, YSLEER. Trimming pared 0 bases from V and 9 bases from J, leaving 8 bases between. This CDR3 is CASSQDQGSYTF. For the CDR3, the DNA is TGCGCCAGCAGCCAAGATCAGGGTAGCTACACCTTC.

The chain employs TRBV5-5 and TRBJ1-3; possibly TRBD1 for D (5 bases). The V end was cut by 2 bases, the J end by 3 bases, with 9 bases between. CDR1 is SGHKS, CDR2 YYEKEE, per germline (reference sequence). CDR3 length: 14 amino acids. CDR3 nucleotide sequence: TGTGCCAGCAGCTTTGGACATCTTGGAAACACCATATATTTT. Its protein is CASSFGHLGNTIYF.

The chain employs TRBV19 and TRBJ2-1; D assignment may be TRBD1 or TRBD2 (9 bases each). Germline V gene data show CDR1 as LNHDA and CDR2 as SQIVND (reference sequence). The CDR3 sequence is 18 residues long. V was pared by 5 bases and J by 4 bases, with 24 bases between. The CDR3 region is CASSPGQGSAGGYNEQFF. CDR3 coding DNA: TGTGCCAGTAGTCCGGGACAGGGTAGCGCGGGAGGGTACAATGAGCAGTTCTTC.

V gene TRBV5-4 combines with J gene TRBJ2-1; D is perhaps TRBD2 (5 bases). The length of the CDR3 is 15 residues. Trimming pared 1 base from V and 0 bases from J, leaving 8 bases between. From germline, CDR1 is SGHNT and CDR2 YYREEE (reference sequence). DNA for the CDR3: TGTGCCAGCAGCTTGTTGAGCGGCTCCTACAATGAGCAGTTCTTC. The encoded protein is CASSLLSGSYNEQFF.

The gene calls are TRBV6-5 and TRBJ2-7; TRBD1 matches at 7 bases. V was pared by 9 bases and J by 4 bases, with 9 bases of the junction left unmatched. The CDR3 runs to 13 residues. CDR1 MNHEY and CDR2 SVGAGI come from the germline V gene. The CDR3 here is CASETGSRYEQYF. The CDR3 nucleotides are TGTGCCAGTGAGACAGGGAGCAGGTACGAGCAGTACTTC.

The V gene is TRBV5-8, the J gene TRBJ2-7; D ambiguous. The germline gives CDR1 SGHTS, CDR2 YDEGEE. Trimming shortened V by 0 bases and J by 1 base, and 5 bases separated the two germline ends. The CDR3 totals 13 residues. CDR3 in amino acids: CASSLEQSYEQYF. The CDR3 nucleotides read TGTGCCAGCAGCTTGGAACAATCCTACGAGCAGTACTTC.